The following is a T cell receptor beta chain sequence with its context. V was trimmed by 2 bases and J by 4 bases, leaving 6 bases between them. The germline V gene has CDR1 KGHSH and CDR2 LQKENI. The CDR3 sequence is 14 residues long. The data derive from a study of blood T cell repertoires in COVID-19. Clones were read by immunoSEQ multiplex PCR, and TCRdb kept only the in-frame ones, dropping some. The table shows about 160,000 clones, with 85% occurring only once. The sequencing input was peripheral blood. The chain employs TRBV18 and TRBJ2-6; no clear D gene. The origin of this receptor is a human donor with acute or convalescent COVID-19. The donor label of this sample is uncertain. DNA for the CDR3: TGTGCCAGCTCACCAGGCACGGGGGCCAACGTCCTGACTTTC. Translated: CASSPGTGANVLTF.